This T cell receptor (beta chain) originates from a study of chemoradiotherapy in HPV16-positive cancers. Whole-study context: Candidate HPV-specific clones and shared TCR motifs came from two HPV16-positive patients.

Repertoires were generated with immunoSEQ multiplex PCR, while TCRdb's copy carries only in-frame clones and drops some. The repertoire holds some 32,000 clones, with nearly 90% as singletons. This clone was detected a few times. Its target is unknown. General study points: Only a couple of HPV16-positive patients supplied the functional HPV-specificity definition. Candidate HPV-specific clones and E7-related TCR motifs grew in tumor during treatment. HPV-responsive T-cell expansion during chemoradiotherapy was linked to improved recurrence-free survival in HPV16-positive patients.

Germline V gives CDR1 LGHNA, CDR2 YNFKEQ. V lost 6 bases, J lost 3 bases, and 5 bases lay in between. The CDR3 extends over 11 amino acids. The V gene is TRBV4-2, the J gene TRBJ1-1; D is uncertain. The material sequenced was blood, taken from a patient who underwent chemoradiotherapy. This sequence originates from a human donor with HPV-associated anogenital cancer. This CDR3 reads CASRGDTEAFF. DNA for the CDR3: TGTGCCAGCAGGGGAGACACTGAAGCTTTCTTT.